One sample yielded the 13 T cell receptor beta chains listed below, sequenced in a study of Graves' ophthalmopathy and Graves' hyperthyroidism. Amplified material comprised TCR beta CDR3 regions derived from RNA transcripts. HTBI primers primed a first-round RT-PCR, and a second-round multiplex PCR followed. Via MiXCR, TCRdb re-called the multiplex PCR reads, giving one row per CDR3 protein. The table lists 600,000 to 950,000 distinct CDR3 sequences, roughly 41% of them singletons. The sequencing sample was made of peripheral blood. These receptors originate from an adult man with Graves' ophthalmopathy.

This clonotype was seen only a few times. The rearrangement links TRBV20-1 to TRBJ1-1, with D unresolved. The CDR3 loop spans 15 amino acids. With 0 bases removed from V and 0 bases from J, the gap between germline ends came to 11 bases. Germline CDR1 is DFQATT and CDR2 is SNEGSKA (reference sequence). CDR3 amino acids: CSARDGKVMNTEAFF. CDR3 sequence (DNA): TGCAGTGCTAGAGATGGAAAGGTAATGAACACTGAAGCTTTCTTT.

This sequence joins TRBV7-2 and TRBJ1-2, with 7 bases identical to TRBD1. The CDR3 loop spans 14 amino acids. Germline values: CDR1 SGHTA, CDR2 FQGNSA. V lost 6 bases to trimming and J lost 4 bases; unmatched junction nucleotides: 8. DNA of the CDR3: TGTGCCAGCAGGCCAGGGGGGCGGACCTATGGCTACACCTTC. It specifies CASRPGGRTYGYTF.

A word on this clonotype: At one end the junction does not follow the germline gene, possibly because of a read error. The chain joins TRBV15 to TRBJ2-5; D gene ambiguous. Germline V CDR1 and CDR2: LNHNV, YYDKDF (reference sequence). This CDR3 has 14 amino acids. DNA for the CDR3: TGTGCCACCAGCAGAGAAAAAAACCAAGAGACCAAGTACTTC. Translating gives CATSREKNQETKYF.

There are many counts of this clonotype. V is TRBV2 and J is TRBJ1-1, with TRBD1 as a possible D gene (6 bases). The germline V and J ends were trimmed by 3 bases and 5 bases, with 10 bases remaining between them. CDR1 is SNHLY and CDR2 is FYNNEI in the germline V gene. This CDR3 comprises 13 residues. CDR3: CASSDEGVTEAFF. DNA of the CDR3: TGTGCCAGCAGTGATGAGGGGGTGACTGAAGCTTTCTTT.

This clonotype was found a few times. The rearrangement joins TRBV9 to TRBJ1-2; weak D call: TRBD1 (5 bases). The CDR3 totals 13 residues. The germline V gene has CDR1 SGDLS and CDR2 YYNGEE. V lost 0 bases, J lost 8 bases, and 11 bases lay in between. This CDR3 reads CASSVGGDAGYTF. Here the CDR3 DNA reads TGTGCCAGCAGCGTAGGGGGGGACGCGGGCTACACCTTC.

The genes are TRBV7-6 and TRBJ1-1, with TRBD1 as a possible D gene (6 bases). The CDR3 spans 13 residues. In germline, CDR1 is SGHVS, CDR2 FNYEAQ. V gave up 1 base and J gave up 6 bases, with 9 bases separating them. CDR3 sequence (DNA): TGTGCCAGCAGCTTAGTGGGGGGCCCTGAAGCTTTCTTT. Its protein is CASSLVGGPEAFF.

The CDR3 reads CASSMAGSEQYF. CDR3 coding DNA: TGTGCCAGTAGTATGGCAGGAAGCGAGCAGTACTTC. The chain joins TRBV19 to TRBJ2-7; D uncertain. CDR1 LNHDA and CDR2 SQIVND come from the germline V gene (reference sequence). Trimming cost V 3 bases and J 6 bases, with 9 bases left between them. The CDR3 length is 12 residues.

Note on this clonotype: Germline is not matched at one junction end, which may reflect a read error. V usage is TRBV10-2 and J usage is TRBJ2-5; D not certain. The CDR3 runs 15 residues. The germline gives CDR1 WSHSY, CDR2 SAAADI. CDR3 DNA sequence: TGTGCCAGCAGCGATCGGCAGGTGGGACAAGAGACCCAGTACTTC. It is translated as CASSDRQVGQETQYF.

The CDR3 loop reads CASSPPIRVSPGANVLTF. DNA for the CDR3: TGTGCCAGTAGTCCCCCAATAAGGGTGTCTCCCGGGGCCAACGTCCTGACTTTC. This chain uses TRBV7-2 with TRBJ2-6, with unresolved D. CDR3 length equals 18 residues. Looked up from germline, CDR1 is SGHTA and CDR2 is FQGNSA. Trimming shortened V by 9 bases and J by 4 bases, and 25 bases separated the two germline ends.

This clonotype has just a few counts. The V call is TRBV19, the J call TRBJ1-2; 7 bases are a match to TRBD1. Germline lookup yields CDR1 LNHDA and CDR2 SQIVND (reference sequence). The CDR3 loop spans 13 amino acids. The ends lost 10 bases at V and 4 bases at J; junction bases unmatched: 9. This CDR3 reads CATTGVPGYGYTF. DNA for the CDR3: TGTGCCACCACAGGGGTGCCGGGCTATGGCTACACCTTC.

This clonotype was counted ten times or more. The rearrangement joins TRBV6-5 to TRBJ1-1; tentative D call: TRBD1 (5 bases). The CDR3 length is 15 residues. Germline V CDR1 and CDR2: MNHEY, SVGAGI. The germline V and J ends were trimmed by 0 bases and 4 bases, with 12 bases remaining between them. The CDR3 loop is CASSYSRGGSTEAFF. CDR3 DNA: TGTGCCAGCAGTTACTCGCGGGGGGGTAGCACTGAAGCTTTCTTT.

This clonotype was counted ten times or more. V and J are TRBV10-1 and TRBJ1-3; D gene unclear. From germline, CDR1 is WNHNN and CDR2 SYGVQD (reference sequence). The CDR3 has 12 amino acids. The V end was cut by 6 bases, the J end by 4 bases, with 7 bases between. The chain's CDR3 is CASRQRGNTIYF. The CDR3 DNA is TGCGCCAGCAGGCAAAGAGGAAACACCATATATTTT.

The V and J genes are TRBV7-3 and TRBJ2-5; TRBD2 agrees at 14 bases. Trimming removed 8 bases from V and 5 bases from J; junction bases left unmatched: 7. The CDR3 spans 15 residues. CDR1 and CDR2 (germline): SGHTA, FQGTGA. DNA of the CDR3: TGTGCCAGCGGCCGACTAGCGGGGGGGCTGGAGACCCAGTACTTC. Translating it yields CASGRLAGGLETQYF.